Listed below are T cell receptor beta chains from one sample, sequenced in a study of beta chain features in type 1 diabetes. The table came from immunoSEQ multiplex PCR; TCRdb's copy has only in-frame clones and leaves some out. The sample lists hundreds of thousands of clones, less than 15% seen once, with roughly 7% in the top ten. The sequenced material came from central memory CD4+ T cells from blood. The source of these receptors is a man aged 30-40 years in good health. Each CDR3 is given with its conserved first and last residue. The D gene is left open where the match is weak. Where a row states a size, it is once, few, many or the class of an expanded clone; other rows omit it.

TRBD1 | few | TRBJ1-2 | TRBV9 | TGTGCCAGCAGCGAGGGGACAGGGCCGTCCTATGGCTACACCTTC | CASSEGTGPSYGYTF
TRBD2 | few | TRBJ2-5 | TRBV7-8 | TGTGCCAGCAGCGTACTAGCGGGGGGTATTGAGACCCAGTACTTC | CASSVLAGGIETQYF
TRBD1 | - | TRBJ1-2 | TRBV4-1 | TGCGCCAGCAGCTCGGGACAGGGGAACTATGGCTACACCTTC | CASSSGQGNYGYTF
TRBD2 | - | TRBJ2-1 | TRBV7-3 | TGTGCCAGCAGCTCGAGCGGGAGGGACAATGAGCAGTTCTTC | CASSSSGRDNEQFF
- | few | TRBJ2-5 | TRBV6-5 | TGTGCCAGCAGTTACTCAGCCGGGACTTCGAAAGAGACCCAGTACTTC | CASSYSAGTSKETQYF
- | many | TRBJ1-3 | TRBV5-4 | TGTGCCAGCAGCCAGACGTTGGAGGGGTACGGAAACACCATATATTTT | CASSQTLEGYGNTIYF
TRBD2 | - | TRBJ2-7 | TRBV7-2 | TGTGCCAGCAGCCCAGGACTAGCGGGGAGCTCCTACGAGCAGTACTTC | CASSPGLAGSSYEQYF
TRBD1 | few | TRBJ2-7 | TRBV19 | TGTGCCAGTAGCCGACAGGGGGCTAACTACGAGCAGTACTTC | CASSRQGANYEQYF
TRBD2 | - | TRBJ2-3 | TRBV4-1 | TGCGCCAGCAGCCACCCTAGCGGGGGGGGCCGTACTACAGATACGCAGTATTTT | CASSHPSGGGRTTDTQYF
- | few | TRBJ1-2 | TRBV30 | TGTGCCTGGGGGAGGGTTGAGACCTATGGCTACACCTTC | CAWGRVETYGYTF
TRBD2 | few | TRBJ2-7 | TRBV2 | TGTGCCAGCAGTGGGAAGGCCGGGACTAGCGGCGAGCAGTACTTC | CASSGKAGTSGEQYF
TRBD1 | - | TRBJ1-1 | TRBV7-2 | TGTGCCAGCAGCTCCCAGGGGGCGCGCACTGAAGCTTTCTTT | CASSSQGARTEAFF
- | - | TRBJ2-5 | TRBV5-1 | TGCGCCAGCAAGGAGAAAGGACAAGAGACCCAGTACTTC | CASKEKGQETQYF
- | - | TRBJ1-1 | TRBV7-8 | TGTGCCAGCAGCTTAGCCGGGGTCACTGAAGCTTTCTTT | CASSLAGVTEAFF
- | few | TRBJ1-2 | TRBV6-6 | TGTGCCAGCAGTTACTCGATCCTCAGTGGCTACACCTTC | CASSYSILSGYTF
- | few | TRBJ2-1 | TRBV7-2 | TGTGCCAGCAGCTTAGCGGAGAGGACGGGACGGAGCTCCTACAATGAGCAGTTCTTC | CASSLAERTGRSSYNEQFF
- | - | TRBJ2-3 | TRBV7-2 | TGTGCCAGCAGCTTTAGCAGGGGTGTGTATTTT | CASSFSRGVYF
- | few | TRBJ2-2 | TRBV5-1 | TGCGCCAGCAGCTTGTTCCAGGGAGCCGGGGAGCTGTTTTTT | CASSLFQGAGELFF
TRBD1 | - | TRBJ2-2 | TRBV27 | TGTGCCAGCAGTCTTGGACAGGGGGAGACCGGGGAGCTGTTTTTT | CASSLGQGETGELFF
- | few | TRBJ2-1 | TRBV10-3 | TGTGCCACTCGACAGGATTCCAGCAATGAGCAGTTCTTC | CATRQDSSNEQFF
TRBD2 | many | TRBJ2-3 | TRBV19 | TGTGCCAGTAGTATAGGGACTAGCGGTTGGGCCGCAGATACGCAGTATTTT | CASSIGTSGWAADTQYF
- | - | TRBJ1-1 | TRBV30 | TGTGCCTGGGTCAGGGCTGCTGAAGCTTTCTTT | CAWVRAAEAFF
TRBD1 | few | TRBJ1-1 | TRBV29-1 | TGCAGCGTGACAGGGACCGCTGAAGCTTTCTTT | CSVTGTAEAFF
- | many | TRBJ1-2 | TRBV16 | TGTGCCAGCAGCCAGGGGACCGTAGACGGCTACACCTTC | CASSQGTVDGYTF
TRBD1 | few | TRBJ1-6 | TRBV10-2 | TGCGCCAGCAGGGGACAGGGAAATAATTCACCCCTCCACTTT | CASRGQGNNSPLHF
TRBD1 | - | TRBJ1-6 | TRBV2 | TGTGCCAGCGGATTAGGGGGCCGAAGCTCACCCCTCCACTTT | CASGLGGRSSPLHF
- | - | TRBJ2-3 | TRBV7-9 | TGTGCCAGCAGCTCCCATACAGGGAGCACAGATACGCAGTATTTT | CASSSHTGSTDTQYF
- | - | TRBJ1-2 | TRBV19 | TGTGCCAGTAGTATTTTCCCCAATCTTGCGGGAGGCTACACCTTC | CASSIFPNLAGGYTF
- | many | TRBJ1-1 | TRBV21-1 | TGTGCCAGCACCATATCGGACAGGGCCTGCGAAGCTTTCTTT | CASTISDRACEAFF
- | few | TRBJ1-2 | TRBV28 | TGTGCCAGCAGTCTGAGAGGGATAGGCTACACCTTC | CASSLRGIGYTF
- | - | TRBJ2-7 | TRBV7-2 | TGTGCCAGCCAGACGACCTACGAGCAGTACTTC | CASQTTYEQYF
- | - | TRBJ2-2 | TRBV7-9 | TGTGCCAGCAGCTTACGGTCTGGAAACGCCGGGGAGCTGTTTTTT | CASSLRSGNAGELFF
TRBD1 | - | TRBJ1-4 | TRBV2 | TGTGCCAGTTCCGGGACAGACAATGAAAAACTGTTTTTT | CASSGTDNEKLFF
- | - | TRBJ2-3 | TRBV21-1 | TGTGCCAGCAGCAAAGGATCGGTTCAGGGAACTGCTCCAGATACGCAGTATTTT | CASSKGSVQGTAPDTQYF
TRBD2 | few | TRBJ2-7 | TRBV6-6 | TGTGCCAGCAGTTACTCGGTACTAGCGGGGTCCTACGAGCAGTACTTC | CASSYSVLAGSYEQYF
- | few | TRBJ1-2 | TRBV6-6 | TGTGCCAGCAGTGACCTAGGTGGCTACACCTTC | CASSDLGGYTF